The next 30 T cell receptor beta chains were all read from a single sample in a study of shared clonotypes between healthy human individuals. The protocol was immunoSEQ multiplex PCR, while the TCRdb copy is restricted to in-frame clones and leaves out a portion. The sample consists of under 2.5 million clones, less than 95% of them appearing once. Source material: naive CD4+ T cells from PBMCs. As for subset: CD45RA+ positively selected. Receptors were obtained from a young man in good health. Some clones in this sample may be carry-over from other donors' samples.

As concerns this clone: The junction and the germline gene differ at one end; a read error may be behind it. The rearrangement uses TRBV7-8 and TRBJ2-1; no clear D. The CDR3 consists of 13 residues. Germline CDR1 reads SGHVS; CDR2 reads FQNEAQ. The CDR3 DNA follows: TGTGCCAGCAGATTAGACCACTACAATGAGCAGTTCTTC. This sequence encodes CASRLDHYNEQFF.

J is TRBJ1-2 and V is TRBV6-1; weak D call: TRBD1 (6 bases). Germline V gene lookup returns CDR1 MNHNS and CDR2 SASEGT. The CDR3 is 16 amino acids. V was shortened by 2 bases and J by 6 bases, with 19 bases between the two germline ends. For the CDR3, the DNA is TGTGCCAGCAGTGAACAGGCAGGGGTGAAAAGAAATGGCTACACCTTC. Translated: CASSEQAGVKRNGYTF.

V is TRBV5-4 and J is TRBJ2-2, with D possibly being TRBD2 (6 bases). In germline, CDR1 is SGHNT, CDR2 YYREEE (reference sequence). This CDR3 has 13 residues. V lost 3 bases and J 8 bases, leaving 11 bases between the germline ends. CDR3 nucleotides: TGTGCCAGCAGCTGGACTAACTTAGGGGAGCTGTTTTTT. Protein product: CASSWTNLGELFF. The entire variable domain, with the rest obtained from reference TRBV5-4 and TRBJ2-2, is as follows: ETGVTQSPTHLIKTRGQQVTLRCSSQSGHNTVSWYQQALGQGPQFIFQYYREEENGRGNFPPRFSGLQFPNYSSELNVNALELDDSALYLCASSWTNLGELFFGEGSRLTVL.

The chain carries TRBV5-6 and TRBJ2-5; possibly TRBD1 for D (6 bases). The germline CDR1 and CDR2 sequences are SGHDT and YYEEEE. There are 14 residues in the CDR3. The V and J ends lost 2 bases and 5 bases respectively, with 13 bases between them. The CDR3 sequence is CASSLLQGRETQYF. The CDR3 DNA reads TGTGCCAGCAGCTTACTACAGGGCAGGGAGACCCAGTACTTC.

The rearrangement uses TRBV7-2 and TRBJ1-1; 7 positions agree with TRBD1. The CDR3 runs 14 residues. Germline V gene sequence: CDR1 SGHTA, CDR2 FQGNSA. J lost 5 bases, V lost 2 bases, and 5 bases had no gene match. CDR3 protein: CASSLLHRGTEAFF. DNA for the CDR3: TGTGCCAGCAGCTTACTCCACAGGGGTACTGAAGCTTTCTTT.

This clone has just one count. J is TRBJ2-5 and V is TRBV5-1; 8 nucleotides align to TRBD1. Germline V lookup: CDR1 SGHRS, CDR2 YFSETQ. The CDR3 has 16 amino acids. The junction had 9 bases not matched to a gene; V was cut back by 4 bases and J by 1 base. CDR3 sequence: CASSPHGQGTQETQYF. The CDR3 DNA follows: TGCGCCAGCAGCCCCCACGGACAGGGAACCCAAGAGACCCAGTACTTC.

V and J are TRBV27 and TRBJ2-3, with TRBD2 matching 10 bases. V shed 4 bases, J shed 10 bases, and the junction held 11 bases outside the gene matches. The CDR3 loop spans 15 amino acids. Germline values: CDR1 MNHEY, CDR2 SMNVEV (reference sequence). The CDR3: CASSWGKSGRVPQYF. In nucleotides, the CDR3 is TGTGCCAGCAGTTGGGGAAAAAGCGGGAGGGTGCCGCAGTATTTT.

This rearrangement joins TRBV10-3 to TRBJ2-7; TRBD1 is a possible D gene (5 bases). This CDR3 region has 13 residues. Per the germline V gene, CDR1 is ENHRY and CDR2 is SYGVKD. V was trimmed by 11 bases and J by 1 base, leaving 15 bases between them. CDR3 DNA: TGTGCCGTTTCCGTCAGGGATTCCTACGAGCAGTACTTC. Translation gives CAVSVRDSYEQYF.

Comment on this clone: The same CDR3 can be traced to other DNA sequences in this sample. The chain carries TRBV28 and TRBJ1-3, with D maybe TRBD1 (6 bases). The germline CDR1 and CDR2 sequences are MDHEN and SYDVKM. V lost 4 bases and J lost 4, with 11 bases in between. This CDR3 contains 14 residues. The CDR3 here is CASSSTGRGNTIYF. CDR3 DNA sequence: TGTGCCAGCAGTTCCACAGGGCGCGGAAACACCATATATTTT. The full variable domain, its missing parts supplied by reference TRBV28 and TRBJ1-3, is DVKVTQSSRYLVKRTGEKVFLECVQDMDHENMFWYRQDPGLGLRLIYFSYDVKMKEKGDIPEGYSVSREKKERFSLILESASTNQTSMYLCASSSTGRGNTIYFGEGSWLTVV.

The DNA of the CDR3 is TGCGCCAGCAGCCTCCGGGACAGGAATAACGAAGCTTTCTTT. As protein: CASSLRDRNNEAFF. The chain links TRBV5-1 to TRBJ1-1; 8 positions match TRBD1. Per the germline V gene, CDR1 is SGHRS and CDR2 is YFSETQ. Losses at the gene ends were 4 bases for V and 8 bases for J; bases not matched to a gene: 10. The length of the CDR3 is 14 residues.

The chain employs TRBV5-4 and TRBJ2-3, with 8 positions matching TRBD1. Germline V CDR1 and CDR2: SGHNT, YYREEE (reference sequence). The trim removed 4 bases at V and 9 bases at J, leaving 16 bases unmatched. The CDR3 has 16 amino acids. The CDR3 DNA sequence: TGTGCCAGCAGCCCACCACAGGGGGGAGGTTCGGGCACGCAGTATTTT. It specifies CASSPPQGGGSGTQYF.

The chain recombines TRBV18 with TRBJ2-2; 12 nucleotides line up with TRBD2. The CDR3 contains 16 residues. Germline V gene data show CDR1 as KGHSH and CDR2 as LQKENI. Trimming at V came to 2 bases and at J to 5 bases, leaving 3 bases not matched to a gene. The DNA for the CDR3 is TGTGCCAGCTCACCAGGACTAGCGGGATTAACCGGGGAGCTGTTTTTT. This translates into CASSPGLAGLTGELFF.

V and J are TRBV4-2 and TRBJ2-3, with TRBD1 matching over 10 bases. With 4 bases clipped from V and 5 bases from J, the junction kept 9 bases outside the gene matches. The CDR3 extends over 16 amino acids. Germline-derived CDR1 and CDR2 are LGHNA and YNFKEQ. The CDR3 region has the DNA TGTGCCAGCAGCCCGGGCCCGGACAGGGGGGGAGATACGCAGTATTTT. Translation: CASSPGPDRGGDTQYF.

The chain has TRBV5-1 and TRBJ2-1; 12 bases are shared with TRBD2. Trimming cost V 2 bases and J 10 bases; bases outside gene matches: 13. CDR3 length: 17 residues. Germline V CDR1 and CDR2: SGHRS, YFSETQ. The chain's CDR3 is CASSFQPLAGGQSEQFF. Written as DNA, the CDR3 is TGCGCCAGCAGCTTCCAGCCGCTAGCGGGAGGGCAGAGCGAGCAGTTCTTC.

Comment on this clone: Other DNA sequences in the sample encode the same CDR3. The rearrangement joins TRBV18 to TRBJ2-3; TRBD2 agrees at 9 bases. V lost 2 bases to trimming and J lost 2 bases; unmatched junction nucleotides: 2. Per the germline V gene, CDR1 is KGHSH and CDR2 is LQKENI. The CDR3 is made up of 15 amino acids. The CDR3 coding sequence is TGTGCCAGCTCACCAAGACTAGCGGTCACAGATACGCAGTATTTT. Encoded protein: CASSPRLAVTDTQYF.

The chain is built from TRBV5-1 and TRBJ2-2, with D tentatively TRBD1 or TRBD2 (6 bases each). The CDR3 is 17 residues long. V was clipped by 1 base and J by 5 bases, with 18 bases between them. Germline V lookup: CDR1 SGHRS, CDR2 YFSETQ. CDR3 protein: CASSLSPLTGGTGELFF. The DNA of the CDR3 is TGCGCCAGCAGCTTGTCCCCTCTGACAGGAGGGACCGGGGAGCTGTTTTTT.

This chain uses TRBV11-2 with TRBJ2-3; D possibly corresponds to TRBD1 (6 bases). This CDR3 has 16 amino acids. V dropped 4 bases and J dropped 0 bases, with 14 bases sitting between them. Germline CDR1 SGHAT, CDR2 FQNNGV. The CDR3 is CASSSRSTGSTDTQYF. For the CDR3, the DNA is TGTGCCAGCAGCTCCAGAAGTACAGGGAGCACAGATACGCAGTATTTT.

J is TRBJ1-2 and V is TRBV28, with TRBD1 matching over 9 bases. Germline lookup yields CDR1 MDHEN and CDR2 SYDVKM. With 0 bases clipped from V and 4 bases from J, the junction kept 0 bases outside the gene matches. This CDR3 contains 14 residues. The CDR3 nucleotides are TGTGCCAGCAGTTTATGGGGACAGGGCTATGGCTACACCTTC. It is translated as CASSLWGQGYGYTF.

The chain links TRBV15 to TRBJ2-3, with 9 bases aligning to TRBD2. Per germline, CDR1 LNHNV and CDR2 YYDKDF (reference sequence). The V segment lost 3 bases and the J segment 2 bases; nucleotides outside the gene matches: 6. This CDR3 comprises 16 residues. The CDR3 region has the DNA TGTGCCACCAGCAGGAGGGCGGGAGGGATCACAGATACGCAGTATTTT. This sequence encodes CATSRRAGGITDTQYF.

This clone came up once. The chain links TRBV7-6 to TRBJ2-2; tentatively, D is TRBD1 (5 bases). This CDR3 region has 15 residues. Germline CDR1 and CDR2: SGHVS and FNYEAQ. Trimming removed 7 bases at V and 0 bases at J, with 12 bases between. DNA of the CDR3: TGTGCCAGCACCCTTTTGGGGCCGAACACCGGGGAGCTGTTTTTT. Its translation: CASTLLGPNTGELFF. Combining the CDR3 with reference TRBV7-6 and TRBJ2-2 gives the whole variable domain GAGVSQSPRYKVTKRGQDVALRCDPISGHVSLYWYRQALGQGPEFLTYFNYEAQQDKSGLPNDRFSAERPEGSISTLTIQRTEQRDSAMYRCASTLLGPNTGELFFGEGSRLTVL.

This clone was recorded once. V is TRBV7-2 and J is TRBJ1-2; weak D call: TRBD1 (5 bases). Trimming removed 5 bases from V and 1 base from J, with 11 bases in between. Germline V gene lookup returns CDR1 SGHTA and CDR2 FQGNSA. This CDR3 has 14 residues. CDR3 amino acids: CASSPRRVNYGYTF. In nucleotides, the CDR3 is TGTGCCAGCAGCCCCCGCAGGGTTAACTATGGCTACACCTTC.

Worth noting for this clone: Different DNA sequences within this sample yield the same CDR3. This chain links TRBV27 with TRBJ1-2, with D possibly matching TRBD1 (6 bases). This CDR3 region has 13 residues. Trimming took off 5 bases at V and 4 bases at J, with 11 bases between the two ends. Germline CDR1 reads MNHEY; CDR2 reads SMNVEV (reference sequence). CDR3 DNA sequence: TGTGCCAGCAGTCCCACAGGGACCTATGGCTACACCTTC. Its translation: CASSPTGTYGYTF.

This chain links TRBV5-4 with TRBJ2-3, with 7 bases fitting TRBD2. In germline, CDR1 is SGHNT, CDR2 YYREEE (reference sequence). There are 15 residues in the CDR3. V lost 0 bases, J lost 6 bases, and 7 bases stayed unmatched. The CDR3 here is CASSLVGGRMDTQYF. DNA of the CDR3: TGTGCCAGCAGCTTGGTTGGCGGGAGAATGGATACGCAGTATTTT. Looking up the rest from reference TRBV5-4 and TRBJ2-3 gives the full variable domain: ETGVTQSPTHLIKTRGQQVTLRCSSQSGHNTVSWYQQALGQGPQFIFQYYREEENGRGNFPPRFSGLQFPNYSSELNVNALELDDSALYLCASSLVGGRMDTQYFGPGTRLTVL.

The chain is built from TRBV7-2 and TRBJ2-3; no clear D gene. The CDR3 extends over 15 amino acids. Germline V gene lookup returns CDR1 SGHTA and CDR2 FQGNSA. Trimming removed 2 bases from V and 0 bases from J, with 9 bases in between. As DNA, the CDR3 is TGTGCCAGCAGCTTATATTCCGGAAGCACAGATACGCAGTATTTT. It translates to CASSLYSGSTDTQYF.

This chain joins TRBV15 and TRBJ1-3; maybe TRBD1 (5 bases). In germline, CDR1 is LNHNV, CDR2 YYDKDF (reference sequence). Trimming took off 3 bases at V and 2 bases at J, with 14 bases between the two ends. The CDR3 consists of 16 residues. The CDR3 is CATSSELSTAGNTIYF. CDR3 DNA: TGTGCCACCAGCAGTGAATTGTCGACAGCTGGAAACACCATATATTTT. The entire variable domain, with the rest obtained from reference TRBV15 and TRBJ1-3, is as follows: DAMVIQNPRYQVTQFGKPVTLSCSQTLNHNVMYWYQQKSSQAPKLLFHYYDKDFNNEADTPDNFQSRRPNTSFCFLDIRSPGLGDTAMYLCATSSELSTAGNTIYFGEGSWLTVV.

The chain employs TRBV7-8 and TRBJ1-5; D is unresolved. V was clipped by 1 base and J by 2 bases, with 3 bases between them. Germline V CDR1 and CDR2: SGHVS, FQNEAQ. This CDR3 is built from 13 residues. The CDR3 is CASSLERNQPQHF. In DNA, the CDR3 is TGTGCCAGCAGCTTAGAACGCAATCAGCCCCAGCATTTT.

The CDR3 loop reads CASSLQPLGVEDEQFF. Written as DNA, the CDR3 is TGCGCCAGCAGCTTACAACCGCTCGGGGTAGAAGATGAGCAGTTCTTC. This rearrangement joins TRBV5-1 to TRBJ2-1; D perhaps matches TRBD2 (5 bases). This CDR3 has 16 residues. Germline lookup yields CDR1 SGHRS and CDR2 YFSETQ. Between the trimmed V and J ends, which lost 2 bases and 8 bases, there was a span of 20 bases. The full variable domain, its missing parts supplied by reference TRBV5-1 and TRBJ2-1, is KAGVTQTPRYLIKTRGQQVTLSCSPISGHRSVSWYQQTPGQGLQFLFEYFSETQRNKGNFPGRFSGRQFSNSRSEMNVSTLELGDSALYLCASSLQPLGVEDEQFFGPGTRLTVL.

This clone appeared a single time. This rearrangement joins TRBV27 to TRBJ1-5; 7 nucleotides align to TRBD1. Germline V gives CDR1 MNHEY, CDR2 SMNVEV (reference sequence). Losses at the gene ends were 0 bases for V and 6 bases for J; bases not matched to a gene: 8. This CDR3 has 16 amino acids. In DNA form, the CDR3 reads TGTGCCAGCAGTTTATCGGGAAGGGGGCTAGTTCAGCCCCAGCATTTT. Its translation is CASSLSGRGLVQPQHF.

The J gene is TRBJ1-2, the V gene TRBV7-8, with 9 bases that match TRBD1. Per germline, CDR1 SGHVS and CDR2 FQNEAQ. This CDR3 is 15 amino acids long. J lost 4 bases, V lost 5 bases, and 8 bases had no gene match. CDR3 amino acids: CASSHRDRDIYGYTF. The CDR3 DNA is TGTGCCAGCAGCCACCGGGACAGGGACATCTATGGCTACACCTTC.

The J gene is TRBJ2-3, the V gene TRBV29-1, with 8 positions matching TRBD1. This CDR3 has 14 amino acids. The ends lost 6 bases at V and 0 bases at J; junction bases unmatched: 5. CDR1 is SQVTM, CDR2 ANQGSEA, per germline. The CDR3 spells CSVADRASTDTQYF. The CDR3 bases are TGCAGCGTAGCGGACAGGGCTAGCACAGATACGCAGTATTTT.